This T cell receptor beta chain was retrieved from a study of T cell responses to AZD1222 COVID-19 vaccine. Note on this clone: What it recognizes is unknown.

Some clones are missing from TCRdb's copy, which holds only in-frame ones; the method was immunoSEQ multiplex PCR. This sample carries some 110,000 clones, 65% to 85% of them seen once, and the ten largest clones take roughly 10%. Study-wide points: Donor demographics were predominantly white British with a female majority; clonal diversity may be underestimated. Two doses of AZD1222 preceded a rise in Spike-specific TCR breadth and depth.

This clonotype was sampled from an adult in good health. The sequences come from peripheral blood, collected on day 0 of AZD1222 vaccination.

The CDR3 DNA reads TGTGCCACCAGTGCAGGGGCTAGTCAGCCCCAGCATTTT. Translated: CATSAGASQPQHF. The rearrangement joins TRBV24-1 to TRBJ1-5; perhaps TRBD1 as D (6 bases). V lost 5 bases and J lost 6, with 10 bases in between. CDR1 is KGHDR, CDR2 SFDVKD, per germline. The CDR3 runs to 13 residues.